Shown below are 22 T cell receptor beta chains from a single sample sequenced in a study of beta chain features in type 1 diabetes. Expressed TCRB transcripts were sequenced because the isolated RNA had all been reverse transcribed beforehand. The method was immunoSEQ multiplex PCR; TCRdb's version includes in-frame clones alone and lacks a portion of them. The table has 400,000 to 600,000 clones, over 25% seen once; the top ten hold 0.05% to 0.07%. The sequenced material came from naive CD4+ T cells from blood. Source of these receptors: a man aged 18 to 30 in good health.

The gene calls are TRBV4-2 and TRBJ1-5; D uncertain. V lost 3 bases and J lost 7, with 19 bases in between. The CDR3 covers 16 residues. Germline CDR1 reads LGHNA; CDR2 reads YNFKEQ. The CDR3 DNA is TGTGCCAGCAGCCAGGGGATGGTTAGAGGCGGGCAGCCCCAGCATTTT. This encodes CASSQGMVRGGQPQHF.

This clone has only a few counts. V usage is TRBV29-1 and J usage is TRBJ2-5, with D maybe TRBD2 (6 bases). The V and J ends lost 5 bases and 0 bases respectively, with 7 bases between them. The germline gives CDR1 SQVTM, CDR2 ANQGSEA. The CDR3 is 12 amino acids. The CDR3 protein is CSVWEDQETQYF. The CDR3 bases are TGCAGCGTTTGGGAGGACCAAGAGACCCAGTACTTC. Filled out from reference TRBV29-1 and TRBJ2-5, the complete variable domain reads SAVISQKPSRDICQRGTSLTIQCQVDSQVTMMFWYRQQPGQSLTLIATANQGSEATYESGFVIDKFPISRPNLTFSTLTVSNMSPEDSSIYLCSVWEDQETQYFGPGTRLLVL.

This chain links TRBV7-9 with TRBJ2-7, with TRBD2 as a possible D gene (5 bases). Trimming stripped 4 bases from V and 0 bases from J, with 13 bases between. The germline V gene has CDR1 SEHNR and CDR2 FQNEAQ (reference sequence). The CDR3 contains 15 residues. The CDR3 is CASSSVRGSSYEQYF. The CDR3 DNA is TGTGCCAGCAGCTCCGTTAGAGGGAGCTCCTACGAGCAGTACTTC. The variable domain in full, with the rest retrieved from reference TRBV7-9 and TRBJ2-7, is DTGVSQNPRHKITKRGQNVTFRCDPISEHNRLYWYRQTLGQGPEFLTYFQNEAQLEKSRLLSDRFSAERPKGSFSTLEIQRTEQGDSAMYLCASSSVRGSSYEQYFGPGTRLTVT.

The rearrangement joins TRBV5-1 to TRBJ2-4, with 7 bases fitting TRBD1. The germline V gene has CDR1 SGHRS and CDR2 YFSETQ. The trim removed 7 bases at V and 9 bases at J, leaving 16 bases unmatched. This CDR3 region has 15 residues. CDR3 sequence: CASRTTGAGLGIQYF. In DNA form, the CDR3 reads TGCGCCAGCCGAACAACAGGGGCTGGGCTTGGCATTCAGTACTTC.

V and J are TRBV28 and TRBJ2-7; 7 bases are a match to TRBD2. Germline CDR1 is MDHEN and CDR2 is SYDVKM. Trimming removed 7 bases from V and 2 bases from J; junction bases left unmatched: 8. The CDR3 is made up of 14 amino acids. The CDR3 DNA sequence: TGTGCCAGCACTAAAAGCGGGACGCCCTACGAGCAGTACTTC. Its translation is CASTKSGTPYEQYF.

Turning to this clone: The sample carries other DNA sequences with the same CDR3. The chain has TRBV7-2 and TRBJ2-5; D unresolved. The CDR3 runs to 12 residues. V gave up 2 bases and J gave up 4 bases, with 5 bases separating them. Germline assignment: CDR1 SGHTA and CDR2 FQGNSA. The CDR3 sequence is CASSLLGETQYF. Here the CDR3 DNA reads TGTGCCAGCAGCTTACTGGGAGAGACCCAGTACTTC.

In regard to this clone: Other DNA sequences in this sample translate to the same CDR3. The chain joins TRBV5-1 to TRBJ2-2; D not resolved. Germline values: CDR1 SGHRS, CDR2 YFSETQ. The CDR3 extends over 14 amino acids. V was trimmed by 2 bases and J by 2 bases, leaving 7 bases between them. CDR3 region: CASSFPSNTGELFF. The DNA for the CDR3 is TGCGCCAGCAGCTTCCCCAGCAACACCGGGGAGCTGTTTTTT.

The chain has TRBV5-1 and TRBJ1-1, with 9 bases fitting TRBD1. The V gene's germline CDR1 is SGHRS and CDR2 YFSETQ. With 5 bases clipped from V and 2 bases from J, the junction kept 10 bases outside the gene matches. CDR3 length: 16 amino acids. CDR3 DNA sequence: TGCGCCAGCAGTCCTATGTTGACAGGGGGAAACACTGAAGCTTTCTTT. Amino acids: CASSPMLTGGNTEAFF.

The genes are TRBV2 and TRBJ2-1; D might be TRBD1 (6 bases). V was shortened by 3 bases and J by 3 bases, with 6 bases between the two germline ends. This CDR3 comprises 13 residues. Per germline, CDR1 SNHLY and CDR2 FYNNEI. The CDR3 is CASSDRGYNEQFF. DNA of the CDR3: TGTGCCAGCAGTGACAGGGGCTACAATGAGCAGTTCTTC.

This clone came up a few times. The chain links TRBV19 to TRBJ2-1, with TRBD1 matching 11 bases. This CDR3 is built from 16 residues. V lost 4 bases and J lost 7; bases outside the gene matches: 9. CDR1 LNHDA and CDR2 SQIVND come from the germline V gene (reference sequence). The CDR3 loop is CASSTILGQGANEQFF. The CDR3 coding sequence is TGTGCCAGTAGTACCATCTTAGGACAGGGGGCGAATGAGCAGTTCTTC.

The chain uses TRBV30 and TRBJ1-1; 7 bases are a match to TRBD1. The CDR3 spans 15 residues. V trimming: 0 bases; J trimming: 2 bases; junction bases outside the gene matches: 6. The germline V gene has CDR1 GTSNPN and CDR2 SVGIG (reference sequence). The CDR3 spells CAWSVGGTANTEAFF. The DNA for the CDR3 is TGTGCCTGGAGTGTGGGTGGGACAGCCAACACTGAAGCTTTCTTT.

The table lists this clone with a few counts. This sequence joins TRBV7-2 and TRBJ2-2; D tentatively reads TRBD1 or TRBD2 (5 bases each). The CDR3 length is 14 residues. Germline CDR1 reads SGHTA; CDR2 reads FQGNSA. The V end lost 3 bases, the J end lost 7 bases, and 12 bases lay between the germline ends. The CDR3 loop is CASSFRGADGELFF. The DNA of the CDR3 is TGTGCCAGCAGCTTCCGGGGCGCCGACGGGGAGCTGTTTTTT.

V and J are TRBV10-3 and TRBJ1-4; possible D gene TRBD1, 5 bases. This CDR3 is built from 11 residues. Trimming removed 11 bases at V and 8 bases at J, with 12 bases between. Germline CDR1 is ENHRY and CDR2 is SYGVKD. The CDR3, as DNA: TGTGCCGGTGGGACGGGCGAAAAACTGTTTTTT. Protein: CAGGTGEKLFF.

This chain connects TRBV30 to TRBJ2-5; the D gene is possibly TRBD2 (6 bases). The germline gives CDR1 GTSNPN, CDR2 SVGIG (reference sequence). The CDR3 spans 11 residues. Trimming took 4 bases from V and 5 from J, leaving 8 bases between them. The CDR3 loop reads CAWTSEETQYF. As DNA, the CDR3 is TGTGCCTGGACTAGCGAGGAGACCCAGTACTTC.

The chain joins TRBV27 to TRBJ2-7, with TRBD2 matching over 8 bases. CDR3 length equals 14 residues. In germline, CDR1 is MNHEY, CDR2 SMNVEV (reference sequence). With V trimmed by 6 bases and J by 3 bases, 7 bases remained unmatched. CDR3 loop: CASRPSGRIYEQYF. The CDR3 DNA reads TGTGCCAGCAGACCGAGCGGGAGAATCTACGAGCAGTACTTC.

CDR3 sequence reads: CSTSGSYNEQFF. The CDR3 nucleotides read TGCTCTACATCAGGATCCTACAATGAGCAGTTCTTC. The J gene is TRBJ2-1, the V gene TRBV29-1; D unresolved. The CDR3 totals 12 residues. Germline V gene data show CDR1 as SQVTM and CDR2 as ANQGSEA.

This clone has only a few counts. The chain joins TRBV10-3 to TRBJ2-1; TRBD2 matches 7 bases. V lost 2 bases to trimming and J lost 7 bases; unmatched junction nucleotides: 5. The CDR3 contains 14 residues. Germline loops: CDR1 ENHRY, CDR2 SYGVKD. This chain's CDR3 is CAISERDGRNEQFF. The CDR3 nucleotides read TGTGCCATCAGTGAGAGGGACGGGAGGAATGAGCAGTTCTTC.

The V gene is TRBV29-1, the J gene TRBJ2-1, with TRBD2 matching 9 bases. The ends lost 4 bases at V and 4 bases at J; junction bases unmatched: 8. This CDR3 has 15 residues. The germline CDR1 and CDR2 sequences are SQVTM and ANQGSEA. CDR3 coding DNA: TGCAGCGTTGGAGGGGCGCGGGAGGGTTACAATGAGCAGTTCTTC. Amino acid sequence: CSVGGAREGYNEQFF.

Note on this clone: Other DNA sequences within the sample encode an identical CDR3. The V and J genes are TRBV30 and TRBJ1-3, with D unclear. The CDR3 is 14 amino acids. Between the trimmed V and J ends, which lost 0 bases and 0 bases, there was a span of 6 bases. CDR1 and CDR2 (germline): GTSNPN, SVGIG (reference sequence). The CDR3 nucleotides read TGTGCCTGGAGTGTTTGGGGCTCTGGAAACACCATATATTTT. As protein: CAWSVWGSGNTIYF.

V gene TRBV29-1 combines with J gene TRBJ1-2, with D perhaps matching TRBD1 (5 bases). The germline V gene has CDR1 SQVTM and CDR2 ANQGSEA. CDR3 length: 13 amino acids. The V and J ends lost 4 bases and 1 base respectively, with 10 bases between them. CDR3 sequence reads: CSVAEGYNYGYTF. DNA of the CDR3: TGCAGCGTTGCCGAGGGGTATAACTATGGCTACACCTTC.

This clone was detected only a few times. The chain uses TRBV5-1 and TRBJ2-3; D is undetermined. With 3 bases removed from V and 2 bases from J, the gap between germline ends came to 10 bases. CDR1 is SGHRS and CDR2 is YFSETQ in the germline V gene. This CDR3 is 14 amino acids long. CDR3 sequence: CASSSLSNTDTQYF. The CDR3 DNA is TGCGCCAGCAGCTCGCTATCAAACACAGATACGCAGTATTTT.

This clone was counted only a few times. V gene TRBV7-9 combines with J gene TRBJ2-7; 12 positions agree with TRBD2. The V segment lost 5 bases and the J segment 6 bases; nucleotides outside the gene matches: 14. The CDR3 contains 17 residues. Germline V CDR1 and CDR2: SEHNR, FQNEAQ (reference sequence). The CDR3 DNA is TGTGCCAGCAGCCCCGGACTAGCGGGGTCCCCTTACGGCGAGCAGTACTTC. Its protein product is CASSPGLAGSPYGEQYF. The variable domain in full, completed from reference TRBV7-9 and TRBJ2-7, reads DTGVSQNPRHKITKRGQNVTFRCDPISEHNRLYWYRQTLGQGPEFLTYFQNEAQLEKSRLLSDRFSAERPKGSFSTLEIQRTEQGDSAMYLCASSPGLAGSPYGEQYFGPGTRLTVT.